A selection of T cell receptor beta chains follows, all from one sample in a study of blood T cell repertoires in COVID-19. Libraries were prepared by immunoSEQ multiplex PCR; TCRdb keeps only in-frame clonotypes and omits some of them. The sample yields over 120,000 clones, about 80% seen once. The specimen was peripheral blood. These receptors all come from a woman aged 80 or over with acute or convalescent COVID-19. CDR3s include the opening cysteine and the closing phenylalanine or tryptophan. Each record gives: J gene, clone size, D gene, V gene, CDR3 protein, CDR3 DNA. D genes are given only for firm matches. Part of the rows lack a size; the others show once, few, many or a class for expanded clones.

TRBJ1-2 - TRBD1 TRBV7-6 CASSPTGYYGYTF TGTGCCAGCAGCCCGACAGGGTACTATGGCTACACCTTC
TRBJ2-3 few - TRBV9 CASSAGGGPDTQYF TGTGCCAGCAGCGCTGGGGGGGGCCCAGATACGCAGTATTTT
TRBJ2-3 - TRBD2 TRBV10-1 CASSFERGRTDTQYF TGCGCCAGCAGTTTTGAGCGGGGCCGCACAGATACGCAGTATTTT
TRBJ2-7 - - TRBV21-1 CASSKGQGMIYEQYF TGTGCCAGCAGCAAAGGACAGGGCATGATTTACGAGCAGTACTTC
TRBJ1-3 - - TRBV5-1 CASSGGDSSGNTIYF TGCGCCAGCAGTGGTGGAGATTCCTCTGGAAACACCATATATTTT
TRBJ1-3 - - TRBV19 CASTPDIWNSGNTIYF TGTGCCAGTACCCCGGACATTTGGAACTCTGGAAACACCATATATTTT
TRBJ1-3 few - TRBV29-1 CSVGESGNTIYF TGCAGCGTTGGGGAGTCTGGAAACACCATATATTTT
TRBJ1-2 - TRBD1 TRBV30 CAWGRKGQGVYGYTF TGTGCCTGGGGTAGAAAGGGACAGGGGGTCTATGGCTACACCTTC
TRBJ1-1 once - TRBV10-3 CAIRQGNTEAFF TGTGCCATCAGACAGGGGAACACTGAAGCTTTCTTT
TRBJ1-4 few - TRBV19 CASREQGVNEKLFF TGTGCCAGTAGAGAACAGGGTGTTAATGAAAAACTGTTTTTT
TRBJ1-1 - - TRBV6-2/TRBV6-3 CASSYPRPGGNTEAFF TGTGCCAGCAGTTACCCTCGTCCGGGTGGGAACACTGAAGCTTTCTTT
TRBJ2-2 once TRBD2 TRBV10-3 CAIRGGADTGELFF TGTGCCATCCGGGGGGGGGCGGACACCGGGGAGCTGTTTTTT
TRBJ1-5 - - TRBV20-1 CSASFGGYSNQPQHF TGCAGTGCTAGTTTCGGGGGTTATAGCAATCAGCCCCAGCATTTT
TRBJ1-5 - TRBD1 TRBV2 CASAPGTANQPQHF TGTGCCAGCGCTCCTGGGACAGCTAATCAGCCCCAGCATTTT
TRBJ1-3 - - TRBV6-5 CASSYPGSGNTIYF TGTGCCAGCAGTTACCCGGGGAGTGGAAACACCATATATTTT
TRBJ2-2 few - TRBV29-1 CSVRRGNTGELFF TGCAGCGTCAGACGGGGGAACACCGGGGAGCTGTTTTTT
TRBJ1-2 - TRBD1 TRBV18 CASSPPAGTGGPYGYTF TGTGCCAGCTCACCACCGGCCGGGACAGGGGGGCCCTATGGCTACACCTTC
TRBJ1-1 - TRBD1 TRBV7-2 CASSLALRGLTEAFF TGTGCCAGCAGCTTAGCGCTGAGGGGGCTCACTGAAGCTTTCTTT
TRBJ1-3 - - TRBV5-5 CASSSNRAGNTIYF TGTGCCAGCAGCTCCAACAGGGCTGGAAACACCATATATTTT
TRBJ1-2 - - TRBV6-5 CASSYSTRGHYGYTF TGTGCCAGCAGTTACTCGACTAGGGGACACTATGGCTACACCTTC
TRBJ2-7 - - TRBV7-3 CASSSGNEQYF TGTGCCAGCAGCTCCGGGAACGAGCAGTACTTC
TRBJ1-4 - - TRBV5-1 CASSFSGQLEKLFF TGCGCCAGCAGCTTCAGTGGACAGCTTGAAAAACTGTTTTTT
TRBJ2-1 - TRBD1 TRBV12-5 CASGFPTGTGNEQFF TGTGCTAGTGGTTTTCCTACCGGGACAGGGAATGAGCAGTTCTTC
TRBJ2-2 - - TRBV25-1 CASSDPRGTGELFF TGTGCCAGCAGTGACCCGAGAGGGACCGGGGAGCTGTTTTTT
TRBJ2-7 - - TRBV12-3/TRBV12-4 CASSYRRPYEQYF TGTGCCAGCAGTTACAGGCGCCCATACGAGCAGTACTTC
TRBJ1-2 - - TRBV3-1/TRBV3-2 CASSQLGVNYGYTF TGTGCCAGCAGCCAGTTGGGAGTTAACTATGGCTACACCTTC
TRBJ1-4 - - TRBV7-8 CASSLVLGGREKLFF TGTGCCAGCAGCTTAGTCTTGGGGGGGCGAGAAAAACTGTTTTTT
TRBJ2-1 - - TRBV7-9 CASSPRNEQFF TGTGCCAGCAGCCCACGGAATGAGCAGTTCTTC